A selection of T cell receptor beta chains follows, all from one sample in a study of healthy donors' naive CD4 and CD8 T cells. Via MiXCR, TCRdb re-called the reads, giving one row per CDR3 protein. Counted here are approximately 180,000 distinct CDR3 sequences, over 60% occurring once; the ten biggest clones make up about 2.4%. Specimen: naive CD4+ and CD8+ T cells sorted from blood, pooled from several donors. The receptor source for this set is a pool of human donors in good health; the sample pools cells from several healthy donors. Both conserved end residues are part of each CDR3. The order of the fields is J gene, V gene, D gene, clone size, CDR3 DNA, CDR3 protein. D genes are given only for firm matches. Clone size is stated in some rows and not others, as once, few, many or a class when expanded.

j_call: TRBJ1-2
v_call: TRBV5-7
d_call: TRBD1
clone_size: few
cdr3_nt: TGTGCCAGCACCGACAGGGGGCTGGGCTACACCTTC
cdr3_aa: CASTDRGLGYTF

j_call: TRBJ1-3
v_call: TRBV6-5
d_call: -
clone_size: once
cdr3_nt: TGTGCCAGCAGTCGAGGACAGCCCGGAAACACCATATATTTT
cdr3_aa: CASSRGQPGNTIYF

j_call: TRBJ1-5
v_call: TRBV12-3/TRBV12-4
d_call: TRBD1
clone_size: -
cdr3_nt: TGTGCCAGCAGTTCCAGACAGGGGGCAAACCAGCCCCAGCATTTT
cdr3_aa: CASSSRQGANQPQHF

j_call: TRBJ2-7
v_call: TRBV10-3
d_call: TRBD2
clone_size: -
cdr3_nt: TGTGCCGTTCAAAGGGCTAGCGGGAACTCCGAGCAGTACTTC
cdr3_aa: CAVQRASGNSEQYF

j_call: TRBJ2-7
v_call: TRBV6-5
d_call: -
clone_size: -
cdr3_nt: TGTGCCAGCAGTTACGGCGGGACGGGTTACGAGCAGTACTTC
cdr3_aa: CASSYGGTGYEQYF

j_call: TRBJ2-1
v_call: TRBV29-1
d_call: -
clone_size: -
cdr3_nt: TGCAGCGCTACAGAATTTGTCGGCTACAATGAGCAGTTCTTC
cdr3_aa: CSATEFVGYNEQFF

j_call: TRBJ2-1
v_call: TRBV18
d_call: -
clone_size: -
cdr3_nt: TGTGCCAGCTCACCACCGAACAGGGCCGTCCACAATGAGCAGTTCTTC
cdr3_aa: CASSPPNRAVHNEQFF

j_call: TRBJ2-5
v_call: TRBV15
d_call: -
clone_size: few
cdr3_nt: TGTGCCACCAGCAGAGGGGAGACCCAGTACTTC
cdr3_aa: CATSRGETQYF

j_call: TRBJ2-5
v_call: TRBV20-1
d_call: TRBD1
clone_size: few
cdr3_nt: TGCAGTGCTCGCCGGACAGGGAAGGAGACCCAGTACTTC
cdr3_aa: CSARRTGKETQYF

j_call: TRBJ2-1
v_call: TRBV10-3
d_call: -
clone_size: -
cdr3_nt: TGTGCCATCAGTGCCCCAGCCCGCTACAATGAGCAGTTCTTC
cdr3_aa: CAISAPARYNEQFF

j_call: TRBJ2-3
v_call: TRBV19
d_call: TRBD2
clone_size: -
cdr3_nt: TGTGCCAGCAAACCAAGCGGGAGCCCAGATACGCAGTATTTT
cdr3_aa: CASKPSGSPDTQYF

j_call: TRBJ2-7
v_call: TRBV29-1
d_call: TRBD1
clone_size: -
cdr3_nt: TGCAGCGTTCGGACAGGGGGCTCCTACGAGCAGTACTTC
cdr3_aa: CSVRTGGSYEQYF

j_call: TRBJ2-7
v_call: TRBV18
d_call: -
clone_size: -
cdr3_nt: TGTGCCAGCTCACCACCGGACGACTACGAGCAGTACTTC
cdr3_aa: CASSPPDDYEQYF

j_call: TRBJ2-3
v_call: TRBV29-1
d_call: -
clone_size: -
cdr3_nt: TGCAGCGTTGAACTATTAGACAGCACAGATACGCAGTATTTT
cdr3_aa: CSVELLDSTDTQYF

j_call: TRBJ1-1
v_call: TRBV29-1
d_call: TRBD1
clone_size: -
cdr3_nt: TGCAGCGTGCACGGACAGGGTTACACTGAAGCTTTCTTT
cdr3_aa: CSVHGQGYTEAFF

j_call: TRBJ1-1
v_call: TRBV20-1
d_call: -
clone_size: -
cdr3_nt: TGCAGTGCTAGAAGGGGTCGACAGTCCAACACTGAAGCTTTCTTT
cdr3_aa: CSARRGRQSNTEAFF

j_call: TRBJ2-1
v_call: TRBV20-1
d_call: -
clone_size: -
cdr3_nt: TGCAGTGCTAACCCCCTGGGCCAGAATCCCCACAATGAGCAGTTCTTC
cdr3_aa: CSANPLGQNPHNEQFF

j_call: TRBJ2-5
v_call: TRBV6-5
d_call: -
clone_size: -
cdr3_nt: TGTGCCAGCAGACCGGACACCCTACGAGGGACCCAGTACTTC
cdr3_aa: CASRPDTLRGTQYF

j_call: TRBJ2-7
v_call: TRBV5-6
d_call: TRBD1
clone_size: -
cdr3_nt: TGTGCCAGCAGTTTCCTCCAGGGGGCCTACGAGCAGTACTTC
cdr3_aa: CASSFLQGAYEQYF

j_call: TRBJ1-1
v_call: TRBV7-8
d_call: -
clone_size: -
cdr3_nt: TGTGCCAGCAGCTTTACTGACACTGAAGCTTTCTTT
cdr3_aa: CASSFTDTEAFF

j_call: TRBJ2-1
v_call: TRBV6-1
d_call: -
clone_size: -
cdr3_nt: TGTGCCAGCAGAGAAGTGACGGGGGGCTTAAATGAGCAGTTCTTC
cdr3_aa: CASREVTGGLNEQFF

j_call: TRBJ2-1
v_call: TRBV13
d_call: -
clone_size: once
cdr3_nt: TGTGCCAGCAGCTTAGGTGACCCATCGGATGAGCAGTTCTTC
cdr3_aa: CASSLGDPSDEQFF

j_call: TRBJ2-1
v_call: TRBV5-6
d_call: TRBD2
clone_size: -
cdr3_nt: TGTGCCAGCAGCTTGCGGTGGGAGGGTAGGAATGAGCAGTTCTTC
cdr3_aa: CASSLRWEGRNEQFF

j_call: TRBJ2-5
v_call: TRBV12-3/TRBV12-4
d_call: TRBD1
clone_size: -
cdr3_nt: TGTGCCAGCAGCCCGGACAGGGAGGACGCCCAGTACTTC
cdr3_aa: CASSPDREDAQYF

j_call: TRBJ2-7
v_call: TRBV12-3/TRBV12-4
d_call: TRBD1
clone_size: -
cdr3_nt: TGTGCCAGCAGTTCTACAGGGGGAACCTACGAGCAGTACTTC
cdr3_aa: CASSSTGGTYEQYF

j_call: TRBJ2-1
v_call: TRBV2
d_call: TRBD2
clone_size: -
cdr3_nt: TGTGCCAGCAGTGGTCCCCTACTAGCGGGCTACAATGAGCAGTTCTTC
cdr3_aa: CASSGPLLAGYNEQFF

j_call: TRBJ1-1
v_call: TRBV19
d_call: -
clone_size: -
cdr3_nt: TGTGCCAGTAGTCCGGGACGGCTGAACACTGAAGCTTTCTTT
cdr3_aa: CASSPGRLNTEAFF

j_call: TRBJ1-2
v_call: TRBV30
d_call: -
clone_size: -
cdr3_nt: TGTGCCTGGAAGTCAGGTCCACTCGGCTACACCTTC
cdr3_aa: CAWKSGPLGYTF

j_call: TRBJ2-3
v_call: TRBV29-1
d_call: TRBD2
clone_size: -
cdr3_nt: TGCAGCGTAGAGGCTAGCGGAGCAGATACGCAGTATTTT
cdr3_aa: CSVEASGADTQYF

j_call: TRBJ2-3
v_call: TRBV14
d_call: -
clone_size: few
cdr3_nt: TGTGCCAGCAGCCAGAGTGGGTTGACTCGCACAGATACGCAGTATTTT
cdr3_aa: CASSQSGLTRTDTQYF

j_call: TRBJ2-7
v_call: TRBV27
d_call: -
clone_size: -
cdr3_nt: TGTGCCAGCAGTTTATCGCCAGGGGCCTACGAGCAGTACTTC
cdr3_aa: CASSLSPGAYEQYF

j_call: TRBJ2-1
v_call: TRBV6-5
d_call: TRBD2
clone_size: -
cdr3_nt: TGTGCCAGCAGTTACTCCACTCCCGATGGACTAGCGGGAGGATCCTACAATGAGCAGTTCTTC
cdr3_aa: CASSYSTPDGLAGGSYNEQFF

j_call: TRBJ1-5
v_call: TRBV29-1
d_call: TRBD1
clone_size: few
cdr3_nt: TGCAGCTCCGGACAGGGGGCATCTCAGCCCCAGCATTTT
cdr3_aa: CSSGQGASQPQHF

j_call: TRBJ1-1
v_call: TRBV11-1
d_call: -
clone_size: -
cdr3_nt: TGTGCCAGCACCATAGGGTTGAACACTGAAGCTTTCTTT
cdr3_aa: CASTIGLNTEAFF

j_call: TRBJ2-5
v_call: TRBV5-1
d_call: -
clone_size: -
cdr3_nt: TGCGCCAGCAGCAACCACCCAGACCTACGGAGAGAGACCCAGTACTTC
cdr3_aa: CASSNHPDLRRETQYF

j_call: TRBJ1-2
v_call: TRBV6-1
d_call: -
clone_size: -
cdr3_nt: TGTGCCAGCAAAGGGGCCGCTGGCTACACCTTC
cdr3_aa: CASKGAAGYTF

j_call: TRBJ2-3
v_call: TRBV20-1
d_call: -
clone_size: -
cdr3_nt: TGCAGTGCTAGCCTGGGGGTGAGCACAGATACGCAGTATTTT
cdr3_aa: CSASLGVSTDTQYF

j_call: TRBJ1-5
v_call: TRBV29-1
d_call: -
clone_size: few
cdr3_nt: TGCAGCGTGCAGGGAAGCAATCAGCCCCAGCATTTT
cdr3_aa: CSVQGSNQPQHF

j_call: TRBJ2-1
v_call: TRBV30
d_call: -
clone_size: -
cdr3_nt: TGTGCCTGGAGTGTAGGCCCCTACAATGAGCAGTTCTTC
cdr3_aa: CAWSVGPYNEQFF

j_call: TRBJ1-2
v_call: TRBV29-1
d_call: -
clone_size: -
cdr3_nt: TGCAGCGTTGCGAACAGGTTGTCGCCTAACTATGGCTACACCTTC
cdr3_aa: CSVANRLSPNYGYTF

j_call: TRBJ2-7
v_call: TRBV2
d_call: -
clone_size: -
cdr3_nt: TGTGCCAGCAGGGGACAACGCTACGAGCAGTACTTC
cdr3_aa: CASRGQRYEQYF

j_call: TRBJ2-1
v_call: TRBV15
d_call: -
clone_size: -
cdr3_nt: TGTGCCACCAGCAAGTCATGGGCGGGACGGGCCCCCAATGAGCAGTTCTTC
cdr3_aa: CATSKSWAGRAPNEQFF

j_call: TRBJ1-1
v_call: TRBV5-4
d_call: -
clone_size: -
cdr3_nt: TGTGCCAGCAGCATGGACAGGAACACTGAAGCTTTCTTT
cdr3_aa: CASSMDRNTEAFF

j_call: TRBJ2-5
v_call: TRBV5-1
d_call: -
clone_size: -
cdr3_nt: TGCGCCAGTAGACGAACACAGGGCGCGGAGACCCAGTACTTC
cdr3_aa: CASRRTQGAETQYF

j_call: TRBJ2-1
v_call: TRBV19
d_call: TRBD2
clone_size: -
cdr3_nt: TGTGCCAGTAGTGACCAGCCACTAGCGGGAGTGTACAATGAGCAGTTCTTC
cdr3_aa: CASSDQPLAGVYNEQFF

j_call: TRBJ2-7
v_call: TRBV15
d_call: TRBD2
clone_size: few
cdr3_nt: TGTGCCACCAGCAAAAGCGGGGGGCCCTACTACGAGCAGTACTTC
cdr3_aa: CATSKSGGPYYEQYF

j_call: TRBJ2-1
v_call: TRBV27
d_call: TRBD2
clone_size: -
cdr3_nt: TGTGCCAGCAGACTAGCGGGAGGCCCTGAGCAGTTCTTC
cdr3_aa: CASRLAGGPEQFF

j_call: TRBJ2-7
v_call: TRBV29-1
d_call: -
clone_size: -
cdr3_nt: TGCAGCGTTGGAAGGGGCATCTCCTACGAGCAGTACTTC
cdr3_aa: CSVGRGISYEQYF

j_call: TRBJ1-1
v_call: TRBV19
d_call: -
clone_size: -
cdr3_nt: TGTGCCAGTAGTATGGTAAACACTGAAGCTTTCTTT
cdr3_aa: CASSMVNTEAFF

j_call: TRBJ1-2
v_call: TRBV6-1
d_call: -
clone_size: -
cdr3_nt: TGTGCCAGCAGTGAAAAAGTCGGCAGACGGGGCTACACCTTC
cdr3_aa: CASSEKVGRRGYTF

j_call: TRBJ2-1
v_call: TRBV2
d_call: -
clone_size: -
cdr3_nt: TGTGCCAGCACTCCCAAAGGACCAGACAATGAGCAGTTCTTC
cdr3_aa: CASTPKGPDNEQFF

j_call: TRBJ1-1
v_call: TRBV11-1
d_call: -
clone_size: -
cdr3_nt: TGTGCCAGCAGCTTACCCCACGGACTGCAGGGCAATGAAGCTTTCTTT
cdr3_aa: CASSLPHGLQGNEAFF

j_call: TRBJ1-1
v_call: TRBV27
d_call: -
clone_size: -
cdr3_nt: TGTGCCAGCAGTTTTACAGGGAGGGTCACTGAAGCTTTCTTT
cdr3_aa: CASSFTGRVTEAFF

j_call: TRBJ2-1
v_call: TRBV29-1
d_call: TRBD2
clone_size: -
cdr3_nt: TGCAGCGTTGCAGGCCTAGCGGGAGGATACTCCTACAATGAGCAGTTCTTC
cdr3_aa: CSVAGLAGGYSYNEQFF

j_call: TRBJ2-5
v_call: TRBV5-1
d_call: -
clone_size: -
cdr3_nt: TGCGCCAGCAGCTTGGAGGGGCAGGAGACCCAGTACTTC
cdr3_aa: CASSLEGQETQYF

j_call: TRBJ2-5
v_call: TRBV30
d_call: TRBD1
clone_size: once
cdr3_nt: TGTGCCTGGATACCGCCCACAGGGGGCCAAGAGACCCAGTACTTC
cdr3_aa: CAWIPPTGGQETQYF

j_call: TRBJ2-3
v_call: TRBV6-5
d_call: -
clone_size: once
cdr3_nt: TGTGCCACGCGAAGCGGAGTGCAAGATACGCAGTATTTT
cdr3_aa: CATRSGVQDTQYF

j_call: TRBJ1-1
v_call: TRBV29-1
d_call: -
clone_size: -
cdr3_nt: TGCGGGGCAGGGTTGAACACTGAAGCTTTCTTT
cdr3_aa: CGAGLNTEAFF